These 2 T cell receptor beta chains were all obtained from the same sample, sequenced in a study of T cell responses to AZD1222 COVID-19 vaccine. Clones were sequenced by immunoSEQ multiplex PCR, and TCRdb holds only the in-frame ones, with some missing. Altogether 74,000 or so clones are present, roughly 84% being singletons, with the ten largest covering 13%. Source: peripheral blood, taken on day 0 of AZD1222 vaccination. These receptors were collected from an adult in good health.

In DNA form, the CDR3 reads TGTGCCAGCAGCGCCCGACTAGCGGGGGCCGAGACCCAGTACTTC. Its protein product is CASSARLAGAETQYF. The chain links TRBV11-2 to TRBJ2-5; 12 bases agree with TRBD2. Germline loops: CDR1 SGHAT, CDR2 FQNNGV. This CDR3 region has 15 residues. Germline trimming cut 5 bases from V and 5 bases from J; bases unmatched to any gene: 6.

This clone was recorded only once. The genes are TRBV19 and TRBJ2-2; D ambiguous. The CDR3 extends over 14 amino acids. Germline CDR1 and CDR2: LNHDA and SQIVND (reference sequence). The V and J ends lost 8 bases and 5 bases respectively, with 15 bases between them. The CDR3 DNA is TGTGCCAGTGGTAACCCCCGGTGGACCGGGGAGCTGTTTTTT. Amino acid sequence: CASGNPRWTGELFF.